The clone carrying this T cell receptor (beta chain) has more than one count but fewer than ten. The target antigen is unknown. Clones were sequenced by immunoSEQ multiplex PCR, and TCRdb holds only the in-frame ones, with some missing. The profile shows roughly 110,000 clones, roughly 57% of them singletons. This record belongs to a study of cytotoxic CD8 clonotypes in ibrutinib-treated CLL. Looking at the study overall: The study recorded mean values of around 250,000 productive templates and 94,082 productive rearrangements per sample.

Notes on the study in general: An increase in clonality occurred at ibrutinib response, followed by a return toward baseline at progression. The study sampled sustained-remission and progressing patients at different times.

CDR1 and CDR2 (germline): SQVTM, ANQGSEA. V lost 7 bases and J 7 bases, leaving 17 bases between the germline ends. The CDR3 has 13 amino acids. The sequenced sample was PBMCs, obtained after 24 months of ibrutinib treatment. The clonotype originates from a human donor with chronic lymphocytic leukemia. This sequence joins TRBV29-1 and TRBJ1-5, with a possible D match to TRBD1 (5 bases). The DNA for the CDR3 is TGCAGCGCCGGAGACAGTGCTATCCAGCCCCAGCATTTT. Amino acid sequence: CSAGDSAIQPQHF.